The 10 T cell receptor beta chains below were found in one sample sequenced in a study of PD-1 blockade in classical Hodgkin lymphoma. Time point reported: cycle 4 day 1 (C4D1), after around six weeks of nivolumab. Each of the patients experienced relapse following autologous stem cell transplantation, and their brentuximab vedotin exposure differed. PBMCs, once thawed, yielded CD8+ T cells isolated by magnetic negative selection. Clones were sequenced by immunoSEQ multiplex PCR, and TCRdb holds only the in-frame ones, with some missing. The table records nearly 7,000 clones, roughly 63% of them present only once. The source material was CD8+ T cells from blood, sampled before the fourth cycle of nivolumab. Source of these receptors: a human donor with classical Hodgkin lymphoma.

Here the CDR3 reads CAIRTGANYGYTF. In DNA, the CDR3 is TGTGCCATCCGGACAGGGGCTAACTATGGCTACACCTTC. This chain connects TRBV6-5 to TRBJ1-2; TRBD1 aligns across 9 bases. From germline, CDR1 is MNHEY and CDR2 SVGAGI. V was clipped by 10 bases and J by 0 bases; unmatched bases: 3. The CDR3 totals 13 residues.

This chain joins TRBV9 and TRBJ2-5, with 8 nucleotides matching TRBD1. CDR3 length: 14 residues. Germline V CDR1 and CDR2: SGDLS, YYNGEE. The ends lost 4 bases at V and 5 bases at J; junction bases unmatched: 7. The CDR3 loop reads CASSSAGGSETQYF. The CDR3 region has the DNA TGTGCCAGCAGCTCGGCAGGGGGCTCGGAGACCCAGTACTTC.

CDR3 nucleotide sequence: TGTGCCACCGAACCCAGGGAGGGGCCCTACGAGCAGTACTTC. Translation: CATEPREGPYEQYF. The gene calls are TRBV6-1 and TRBJ2-7; the match to TRBD2 covers 7 bases. Germline V gene lookup returns CDR1 MNHNS and CDR2 SASEGT. The CDR3 covers 14 residues. J was trimmed by 2 bases and V by 10 bases; bases with no gene match: 11.

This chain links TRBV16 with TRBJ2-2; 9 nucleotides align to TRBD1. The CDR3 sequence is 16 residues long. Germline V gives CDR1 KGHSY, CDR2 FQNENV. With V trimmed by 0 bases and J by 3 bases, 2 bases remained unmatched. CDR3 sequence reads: CASSQSRTGDTGELFF. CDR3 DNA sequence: TGTGCCAGCAGCCAATCAAGGACAGGGGACACCGGGGAGCTGTTTTTT.

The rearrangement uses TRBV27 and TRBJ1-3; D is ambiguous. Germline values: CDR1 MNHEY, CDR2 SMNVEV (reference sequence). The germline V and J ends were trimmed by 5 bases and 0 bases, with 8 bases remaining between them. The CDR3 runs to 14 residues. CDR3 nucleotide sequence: TGTGCCAGCAGTCCGCTTGGCTCTGGAAACACCATATATTTT. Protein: CASSPLGSGNTIYF.

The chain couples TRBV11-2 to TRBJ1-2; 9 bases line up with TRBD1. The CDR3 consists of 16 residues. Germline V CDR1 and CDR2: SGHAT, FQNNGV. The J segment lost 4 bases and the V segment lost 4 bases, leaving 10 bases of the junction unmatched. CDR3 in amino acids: CASSYVGTGFAYGYTF. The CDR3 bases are TGTGCCAGCAGCTACGTCGGGACAGGGTTCGCCTATGGCTACACCTTC.

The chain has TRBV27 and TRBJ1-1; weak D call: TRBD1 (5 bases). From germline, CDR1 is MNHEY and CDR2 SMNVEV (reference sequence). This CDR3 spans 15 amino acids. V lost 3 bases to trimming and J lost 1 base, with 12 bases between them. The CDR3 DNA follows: TGTGCCAGCAGTTTTGCAGGGACGGAGAACACTGAAGCTTTCTTT. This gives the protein CASSFAGTENTEAFF.

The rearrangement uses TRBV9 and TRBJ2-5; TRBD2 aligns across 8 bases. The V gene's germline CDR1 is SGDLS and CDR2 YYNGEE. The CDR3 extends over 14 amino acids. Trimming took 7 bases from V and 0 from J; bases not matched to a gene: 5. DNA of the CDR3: TGTGCCAGCCAACCGGGGGGGTACCAAGAGACCCAGTACTTC. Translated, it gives CASQPGGYQETQYF.

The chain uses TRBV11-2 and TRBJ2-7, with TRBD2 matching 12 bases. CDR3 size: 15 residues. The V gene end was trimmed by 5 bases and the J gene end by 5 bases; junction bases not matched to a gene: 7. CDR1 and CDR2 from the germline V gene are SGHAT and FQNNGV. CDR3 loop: CASSGTSGRNNEQYF. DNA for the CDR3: TGTGCCAGCAGCGGCACTAGCGGGAGGAACAACGAGCAGTACTTC.

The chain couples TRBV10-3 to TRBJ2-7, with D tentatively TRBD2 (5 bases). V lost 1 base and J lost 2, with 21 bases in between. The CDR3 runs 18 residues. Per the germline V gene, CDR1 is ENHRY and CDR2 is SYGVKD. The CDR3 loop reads CAISEWVGKEVRTYEQYF. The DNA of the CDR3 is TGTGCCATCAGTGAGTGGGTCGGGAAGGAGGTTCGGACCTACGAGCAGTACTTC.